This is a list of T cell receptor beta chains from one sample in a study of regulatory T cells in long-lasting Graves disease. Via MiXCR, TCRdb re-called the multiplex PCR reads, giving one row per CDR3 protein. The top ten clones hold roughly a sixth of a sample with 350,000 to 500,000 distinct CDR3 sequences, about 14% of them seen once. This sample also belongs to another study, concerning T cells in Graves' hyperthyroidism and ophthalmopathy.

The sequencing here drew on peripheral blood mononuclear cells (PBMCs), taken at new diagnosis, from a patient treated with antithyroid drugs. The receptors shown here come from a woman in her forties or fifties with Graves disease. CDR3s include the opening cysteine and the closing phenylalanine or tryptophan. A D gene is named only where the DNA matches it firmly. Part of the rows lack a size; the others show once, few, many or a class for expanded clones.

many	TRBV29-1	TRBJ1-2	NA	TGCAGCGTTGAAGAGGGAGTCTATGGCTACACCTTC	CSVEEGVYGYTF
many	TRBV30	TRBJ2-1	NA	TGTGCCTGGGACGGGTCAGGAGACAATGAGCAGTTCTTC	CAWDGSGDNEQFF
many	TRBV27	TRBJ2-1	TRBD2	TGTGCCAGCAGCCCGGGGGGTTTTTTAGCCGATGAGCAGTTCTTC	CASSPGGFLADEQFF
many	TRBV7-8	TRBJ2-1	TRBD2	TGTGCCAGCAGCGGGGATCGACTAGCGAGCTCCTACAATGAGCAGTTCTTC	CASSGDRLASSYNEQFF
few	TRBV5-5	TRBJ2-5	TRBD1	TGTGCCAGCAGCCCTCCACAGGGGTTAGAGACCCAGTACTTC	CASSPPQGLETQYF
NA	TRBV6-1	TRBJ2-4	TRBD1	TGTGCCAGCAGTGAATACAGGGGAGACATTCAGTACTTC	CASSEYRGDIQYF
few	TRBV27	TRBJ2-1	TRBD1	TGTGCCAGCACGCAGGGGGCAACCTACAATGAGCAGTTCTTC	CASTQGATYNEQFF
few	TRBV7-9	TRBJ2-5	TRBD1	TGTGCCAGCAGCTTAGGGGACAGGGGGATCCAAGAGACCCAGTACTTC	CASSLGDRGIQETQYF
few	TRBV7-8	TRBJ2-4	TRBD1	TGTGCCAGCACCCCGGGGACAGGGGGCAACATTCAGTACTTC	CASTPGTGGNIQYF
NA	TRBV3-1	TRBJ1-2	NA	TGTGCCAGCAGCCCCCAGGGGACGGGAGGCTACACCTTC	CASSPQGTGGYTF
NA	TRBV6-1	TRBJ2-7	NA	TGTGCCAGCTATTCCACGGGGTCCTACGAGCAGTACTTC	CASYSTGSYEQYF
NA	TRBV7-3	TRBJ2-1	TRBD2	TGTGCCAGCAGCCCGCAGGGACTAGCGGGAGTGAAGCAGTTCTTC	CASSPQGLAGVKQFF
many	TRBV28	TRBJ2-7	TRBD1	TGTGCCAGCAACTCCAGGGACAGGTTCAGCTACGAGCAGTACTTC	CASNSRDRFSYEQYF
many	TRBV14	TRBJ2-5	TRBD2	TGTGCCAGCAGCCGGGGACTAGCTGAAGAGACCCAGTACTTC	CASSRGLAEETQYF
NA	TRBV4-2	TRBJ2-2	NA	TGTGCCAGCAGCCAAGAAGTGGGCACCGGGGAGCTGTTTTTT	CASSQEVGTGELFF
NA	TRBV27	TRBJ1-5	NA	TGTGCCAGCAGTTTCTGGGGGGGCAATCAGCCCCAGCATTTT	CASSFWGGNQPQHF
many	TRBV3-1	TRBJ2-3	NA	TGTGCCAGCAGCCAAAGAACAGATACGCAGTATTTT	CASSQRTDTQYF
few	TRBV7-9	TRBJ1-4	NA	TGTGCCAGCAGCCGGACAGCCATTAATGAAAAACTGTTTTTT	CASSRTAINEKLFF
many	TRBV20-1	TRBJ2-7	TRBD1	TGCAGTGCTGGGACAGGGGAATCCTACGAGCAGTACTTC	CSAGTGESYEQYF
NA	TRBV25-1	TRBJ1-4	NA	TGTGCCAGCAGGGAGAATGAAAAACTGTTTTTT	CASRENEKLFF
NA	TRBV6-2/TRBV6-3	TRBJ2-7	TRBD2	TGTGCCAGCACCCCAGGACTAGCGGGAGAAGGCGAGCAGTACTTC	CASTPGLAGEGEQYF
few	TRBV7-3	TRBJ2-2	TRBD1	TGTGCCAGCAGCTCGACAGGGGGAGGAGACACCGGGGAGCTGTTTTTT	CASSSTGGGDTGELFF
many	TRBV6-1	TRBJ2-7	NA	TGTGCCAGCTTGCCCCAGACAGGCTCCGGTGAGCAGTACTTC	CASLPQTGSGEQYF
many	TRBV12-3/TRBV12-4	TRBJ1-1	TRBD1	TGTGCCAGCACCCCGGGACAGGGGATAACTGAAGCTTTCTTT	CASTPGQGITEAFF
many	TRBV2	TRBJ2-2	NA	TGTGCCAGCAGGGCGGGGTCCGGGAGATACACCGGGGAGCTGTTTTTT	CASRAGSGRYTGELFF
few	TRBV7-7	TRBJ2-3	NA	TGTGCCAGCAGCTTACTAGGGAACACAGATACGCAGTATTTT	CASSLLGNTDTQYF
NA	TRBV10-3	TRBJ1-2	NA	TGTGCCATCGGGTTTCAGGGAAATGGCTACACCTTC	CAIGFQGNGYTF
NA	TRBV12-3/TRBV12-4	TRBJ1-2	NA	TGTGCCAGCAGAACGGGAGGACAGTTCTATGGCTACACCTTC	CASRTGGQFYGYTF
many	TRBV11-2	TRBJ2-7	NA	TGTGCCAGCAGCTTAGTACAAATCAACTACGAGCAGTACTTC	CASSLVQINYEQYF
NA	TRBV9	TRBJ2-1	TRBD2	TGTGCCAGCAGCGGGACTAGCGGGAAAGTTTTTACTGAGCAGTTCTTC	CASSGTSGKVFTEQFF
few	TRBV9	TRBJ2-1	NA	TGTGCCAGCAGCGTTAGCGGAGTATACAATGAGCAGTTCTTC	CASSVSGVYNEQFF
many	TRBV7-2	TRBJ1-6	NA	TGTGCCAGCAGCTTAGTCATAGCAGGGAGATATAATTCACCCCTCCACTTT	CASSLVIAGRYNSPLHF
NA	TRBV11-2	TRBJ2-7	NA	TGTGCCAGCAGCAATAGACAGAGCTCCTACGAGCAGTACTTC	CASSNRQSSYEQYF
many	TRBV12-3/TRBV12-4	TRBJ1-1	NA	TGTGCCAGCAGCCCAAGACAGGCGAACACTGAAGCTTTCTTT	CASSPRQANTEAFF
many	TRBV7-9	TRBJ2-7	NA	TGTGCCAGCAGCTTTGACAGCTACGAGCAGTACTTC	CASSFDSYEQYF
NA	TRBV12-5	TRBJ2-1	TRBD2	TGTGCTAGTGGTGTAACTAGCGGGGGCAATGAGCAGTTCTTC	CASGVTSGGNEQFF